Described below is a single T cell receptor (beta chain) sequence and its context. The source of the sample is a study of blood T cell repertoires in COVID-19. On the study more broadly: Sites in the United States, Italy and Spain provided acute and convalescent COVID-19 samples.

The ends were cut back, 1 base at V and 4 bases at J, with 10 bases in the middle. The CDR3 is made up of 16 amino acids. Germline assignment: CDR1 KGHDR and CDR2 SFDVKD. Assay used: immunoSEQ multiplex PCR; TCRdb lists only in-frame clones, some missing. The sample contains tens of thousands of clones, more than 75% of which appear only once. The rearrangement links TRBV24-1 to TRBJ2-6; no reliable D call. Material for sequencing was peripheral blood. The receptor comes from a woman older than 75 with active or convalescent COVID-19. CDR3 coding DNA: TGTGCCACCAGTGATTTCCGAGGAGCAGGGGCCAACGTCCTGACTTTC. Its translation is CATSDFRGAGANVLTF.